This note documents a single TCR beta chain sequence. What it binds is not known. Everyone in the study who had HIV was treated in the United States. These data are taken from a study of long-term antiretroviral therapy in people with HIV. General observations from the study: Viral resistance, ART adherence and therapy changes all lacked available data.

The CDR3 is made up of 15 amino acids. Per the germline V gene, CDR1 is SGDLS and CDR2 is YYNGEE. V dropped 2 bases and J dropped 5; count of bases not matched to a gene: 6. Runs used v3.0 of the immunoSEQ assay and were done at survey level. It was 40,000-50,000 T-cell genomes per sample that sequencing targeted. Data came from immunoSEQ multiplex PCR; TCRdb stores just in-frame clones and leaves some out. The sample yields about 22,000 clones, about nine tenths seen once. This receptor was obtained from a woman aged 30 to 39 with HIV. Sample: unsorted PBMCs, taken 1.8 years before starting antiretroviral therapy. The V and J genes are TRBV9 and TRBJ1-2, with TRBD1 matching over 10 bases. The CDR3 nucleotides read TGTGCCAGCAGCGTTCGGGACAGGGGTGTATATGGCTACACCTTC. Amino acids: CASSVRDRGVYGYTF.